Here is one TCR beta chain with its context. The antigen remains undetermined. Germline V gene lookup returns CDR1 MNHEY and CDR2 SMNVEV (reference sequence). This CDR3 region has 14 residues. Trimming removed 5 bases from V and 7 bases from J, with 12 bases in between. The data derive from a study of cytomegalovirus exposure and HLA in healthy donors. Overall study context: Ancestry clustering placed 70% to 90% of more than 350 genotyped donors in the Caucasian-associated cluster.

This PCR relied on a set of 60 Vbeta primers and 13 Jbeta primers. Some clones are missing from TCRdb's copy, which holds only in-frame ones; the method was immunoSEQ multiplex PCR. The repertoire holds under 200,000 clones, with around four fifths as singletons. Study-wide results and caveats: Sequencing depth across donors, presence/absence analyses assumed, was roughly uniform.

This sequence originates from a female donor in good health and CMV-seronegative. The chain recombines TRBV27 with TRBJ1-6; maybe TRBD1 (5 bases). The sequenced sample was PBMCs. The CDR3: CASSGAGTNSPLHF. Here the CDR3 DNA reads TGTGCCAGCAGTGGGGCAGGAACCAATTCACCCCTCCACTTT.